This passage covers 4 T cell receptor beta chains from one sample sequenced in a study of T cells in Graves' hyperthyroidism and ophthalmopathy. Regions amplified from RNA transcripts were the TCR beta CDR3 regions. A first-round RT-PCR of the TCR CDR3 used the HTBI primer set. TCRdb re-analysed the multiplex PCR reads in MiXCR, keeping a single row per CDR3 protein. The data contain some 440,000 distinct CDR3 sequences, around 14% of them seen just once; the ten biggest clones take up 11% to 15%. The sequencing sample was made of blood. Source of these receptors: a young woman with Graves' hyperthyroidism.

This clonotype was seen ten or more times. The chain recombines TRBV7-6 with TRBJ2-1; 16 bases agree with TRBD2. V dropped 4 bases and J dropped 5; count of bases not matched to a gene: 11. This CDR3 has 19 residues. Germline V gene lookup returns CDR1 SGHVS and CDR2 FNYEAQ. CDR3 nucleotide sequence: TGTGCCAGCAGCTGGGGACTAGCGGGAGGGAATACAAGGGACAATGAGCAGTTCTTC. Its protein is CASSWGLAGGNTRDNEQFF.

The chain combines TRBV5-5 with TRBJ2-3; D remains unclear. The V end lost 1 base, the J end lost 2 bases, and 11 bases lay between the germline ends. This CDR3 region has 15 residues. CDR1 SGHKS and CDR2 YYEKEE come from the germline V gene (reference sequence). The CDR3: CASSLFTSTTDTQYF. Written as DNA, the CDR3 is TGTGCCAGCAGCTTGTTTACCTCTACCACAGATACGCAGTATTTT.

At least ten counts were recorded for this clonotype. CDR3 DNA sequence: TGTGCCAGCAGTTTTCGTTCCTATGGCTACACCTTC. Its translation is CASSFRSYGYTF. The chain carries TRBV28 and TRBJ1-2; D uncertain. Looked up from germline, CDR1 is MDHEN and CDR2 is SYDVKM. The CDR3 runs 12 residues. Trimming stripped 3 bases from V and 4 bases from J, with 6 bases between.

This clonotype was detected ten times or more. This chain uses TRBV11-2 with TRBJ1-2; 9 positions match TRBD1. Per the germline V gene, CDR1 is SGHAT and CDR2 is FQNNGV. Unmatched junction bases numbered 4, after V lost 5 bases and J lost 0 bases. The CDR3 is made up of 15 amino acids. CDR3 in DNA: TGTGCCAGCAGCGACAGGGGGGGAGCTAACTATGGCTACACCTTC. This encodes CASSDRGGANYGYTF. The full variable domain, rest sourced from reference TRBV11-2 and TRBJ1-2, is EAGVAQSPRYKIIEKRQSVAFWCNPISGHATLYWYQQILGQGPKLLIQFQNNGVVDDSQLPKDRFSAERLKGVDSTLKIQPAKLEDSAVYLCASSDRGGANYGYTFGSGTRLTVV.